This is a list of T cell receptor beta chains from one sample in a study of siplizumab effects on memory and regulatory T cells. TCRdb's table, derived via immunoSEQ multiplex PCR, lists solely in-frame clones and lacks some. The sample has 85,000 to 130,000 clones, 92% seen once. The specimen sequenced was Tregs sorted from blood. All receptors derive from a human donor in good health. Both conserved end residues are part of each CDR3. A D gene is named only where the DNA matches it firmly. Clone size appears in some rows only: once, few, many, or a class for an expanded clone.

d_call | j_call | v_call | clone_size | cdr3_nt | cdr3_aa
- | TRBJ1-3 | TRBV28 | - | TGTGCCAGTTCGATACGTGGAAACACCATATATTTT | CASSIRGNTIYF
- | TRBJ2-7 | TRBV2 | - | TGTGCCAGCAGTGTCGGACGGAACTACGAGCAGTACTTC | CASSVGRNYEQYF
TRBD1 | TRBJ1-4 | TRBV28 | - | TGTGCCAGCAGTCCCGGGACAGGGGGTTATCGAGAAAAACTGTTTTTT | CASSPGTGGYREKLFF
TRBD2 | TRBJ2-3 | TRBV11-2 | - | TGTGCCAGCAGCCAACCACTAGCGGGAGGGCCAGATACGCAGTATTTT | CASSQPLAGGPDTQYF
TRBD2 | TRBJ2-1 | TRBV5-1 | - | TGCGCCAGCGGTCTAGCGGGAGGACCAAATTACAATGAGCAGTTCTTC | CASGLAGGPNYNEQFF
- | TRBJ2-1 | TRBV5-1 | - | TGCGCCAGCAGCAGGGGACGGACCAACTACAATGAGCAGTTCTTC | CASSRGRTNYNEQFF
TRBD2 | TRBJ2-1 | TRBV27 | - | TGTGCCAGCAGTTTATTGGGGACTTTCGGGGTAGCGGGAGAAAAGGATGAGCAGTTCTTC | CASSLLGTFGVAGEKDEQFF
- | TRBJ1-2 | TRBV27 | - | TGTGCCAGCAGTAGGCAGGGCCACTATGGCTACACCTTC | CASSRQGHYGYTF
- | TRBJ2-5 | TRBV2 | - | TGTGCCAGGAGCGACTCCATACAAGAGACCCAGTACTTC | CARSDSIQETQYF
- | TRBJ2-2 | TRBV5-6 | - | TGTGCCAGCAGCTTCGGGACGAACACCGGGGAGCTGTTTTTT | CASSFGTNTGELFF
TRBD1 | TRBJ1-5 | TRBV19 | - | TGTGCCAGTAGTTTGGCAGGGGGTTTTCAGCCCCAGCATTTT | CASSLAGGFQPQHF
- | TRBJ2-2 | TRBV5-1 | - | TGCGCCAGCAGCTTGCAGGGTCCGGCGAACACCGGGGAGCTGTTTTTT | CASSLQGPANTGELFF
- | TRBJ2-7 | TRBV29-1 | - | TGCAGCTGTAGGGTAACCCGGGATTCATACGAGCAGTACTTC | CSCRVTRDSYEQYF
TRBD1 | TRBJ2-2 | TRBV5-1 | - | TGCGCCAGCAGCTTCGGGACAGGGATATTCCCCGGGGAGCTGTTTTTT | CASSFGTGIFPGELFF
- | TRBJ1-2 | TRBV4-2 | - | TGTGCCAGCAATAGCAACTATGGCTACACCTTC | CASNSNYGYTF
TRBD2 | TRBJ2-7 | TRBV5-6 | - | TGTGCCAGCAGCTCCACCCCTAGCGGTCTATCCTACGAGCAGTACTTC | CASSSTPSGLSYEQYF
- | TRBJ2-3 | TRBV5-4 | - | TGTGCCAGCAGCTTGTATGCGGGGACAGATACGCAGTATTTT | CASSLYAGTDTQYF
TRBD2 | TRBJ2-1 | TRBV7-9 | - | TGTGCCAGCGAACCTAGCGGGAGTTACTACAATGAGCAGTTCTTC | CASEPSGSYYNEQFF
TRBD1 | TRBJ1-1 | TRBV18 | - | TGTGCCAGCTCACCACGTCAGGGACAGGACACTGAAGCTTTCTTT | CASSPRQGQDTEAFF
TRBD2 | TRBJ2-1 | TRBV6-1 | once | TGTGCCAGCAGTGGTTGGGACTATACCAGGGTTTACAATGAGCAGTTCTTC | CASSGWDYTRVYNEQFF
- | TRBJ2-7 | TRBV6-6 | - | TGTGCCAGCAGTTACCAAACAGATTACGAGCAGTACTTC | CASSYQTDYEQYF
TRBD1 | TRBJ1-4 | TRBV9 | once | TGTGCCAGCAGCCCTTCAATCGACAGGGCGGATGAAAAACTGTTTTTT | CASSPSIDRADEKLFF
- | TRBJ2-7 | TRBV5-1 | - | TGCGCCAGCAGCTTGGCGGCCGGCTACGAGCAGTACTTC | CASSLAAGYEQYF
- | TRBJ1-5 | TRBV6-5 | - | TGTGCCAGCAGTTCAGGGAGCAATCAGCCCCAGCATTTT | CASSSGSNQPQHF
TRBD2 | TRBJ2-7 | TRBV19 | - | TGTGCCAGTAGGAGAAAAGCGGGACTAGCGGGAGAGTCCTACGAGCAGTACTTC | CASRRKAGLAGESYEQYF
- | TRBJ1-2 | TRBV9 | - | TGTGCCAGCAGCGTGGACTCAAGGGGGTCTCCCGATGGCTACACCTTC | CASSVDSRGSPDGYTF
- | TRBJ2-7 | TRBV28 | - | TGTGCCAGCAGTTTATTGAAGAGGGGGGGGAGCGAGCAGTACTTC | CASSLLKRGGSEQYF
- | TRBJ2-7 | TRBV5-4 | few | TGTGCCAGCAGCCTGCTGGGCAGGTCCTACGAGCAGTACTTC | CASSLLGRSYEQYF
- | TRBJ2-7 | TRBV5-1 | - | TGCGCCAGCAGCTTACAGGAAGGCTACGAGCAGTACTTC | CASSLQEGYEQYF
- | TRBJ1-2 | TRBV30 | - | TGTGCCTGGAGTGCCACGGATGGAGGCTATGGCTACACCTTC | CAWSATDGGYGYTF
- | TRBJ1-2 | TRBV20-1 | - | TGCAGTGCCCTGGACTATGGCTACACCTTC | CSALDYGYTF
- | TRBJ2-2 | TRBV23-1 | once | TGCGCCAGCAGTCCCTGCCGGCAGTCGAACACCGGGGAGCTGTTTTTT | CASSPCRQSNTGELFF
TRBD1 | TRBJ2-1 | TRBV18 | once | TGTGCCAGCTCGCGGGACAGGGGTCTTGAGCAGTTCTTC | CASSRDRGLEQFF
- | TRBJ2-5 | TRBV27 | - | TGTGCCAGCAGCACCGGCGGAGGGTACACACAAGAGACCCAGTACTTC | CASSTGGGYTQETQYF
- | TRBJ2-4 | TRBV28 | - | TGTGCCAGCAGGAAGGTCGGCGGCCCCTCGGGGTACTTC | CASRKVGGPSGYF